Reported below is one T cell receptor (beta chain). Its antigen remains unidentified. For CDR3 and TCR beta VDJ profiling, genomic DNA was the template used. MiXCR, run by TCRdb on the reads, gives a single entry per CDR3 protein. Of more than 250,000 distinct CDR3 sequences in the sample, approximately 57% were seen once. The data belong to a study of CD8+CD57+ T cells in acquired aplastic anemia. Study context: Quantities of DNA derived from sorted CD4+ and CD8+ cells averaged around 3 ug. Overall study results and limits: Researchers report that approximately 28 CD8+ CDR3 sequences appeared in both patients and controls.

V shed 1 base and J shed 7 bases, with 2 bases lying between them. The CDR3 spans 10 residues. Germline CDR1 is MGHRA and CDR2 is YSYEKL. The sequence derives from a human donor with severe aplastic anemia or a healthy control (not recorded which). The sequenced material came from sorted CD4+, CD8+, or CD8+CD57+ T cells (not recorded which) from PBMCs. The V and J genes are TRBV4-1 and TRBJ2-7, with D uncertain. CDR3 coding DNA: TGCGCCAGCAGCCAAGGAGAGCAGTACTTC. It encodes CASSQGEQYF.